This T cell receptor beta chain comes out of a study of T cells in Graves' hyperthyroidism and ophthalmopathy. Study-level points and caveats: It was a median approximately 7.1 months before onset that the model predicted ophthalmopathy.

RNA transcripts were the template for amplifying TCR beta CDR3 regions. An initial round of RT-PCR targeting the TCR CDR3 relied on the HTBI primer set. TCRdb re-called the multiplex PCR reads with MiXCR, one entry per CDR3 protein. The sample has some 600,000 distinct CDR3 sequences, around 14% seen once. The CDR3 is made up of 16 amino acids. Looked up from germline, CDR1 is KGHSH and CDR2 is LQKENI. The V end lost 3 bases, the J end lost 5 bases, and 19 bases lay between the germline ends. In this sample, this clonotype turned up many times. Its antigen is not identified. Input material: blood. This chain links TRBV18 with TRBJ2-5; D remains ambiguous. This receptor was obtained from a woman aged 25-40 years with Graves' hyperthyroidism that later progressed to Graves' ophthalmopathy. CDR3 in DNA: TGTGCCAGCTCACCCCCCTTTTTGGGATCGGTGGAGACCCAGTACTTC. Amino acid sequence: CASSPPFLGSVETQYF.